This T cell receptor beta chain came from a study of beta chain features in type 1 diabetes. Study-level information: When patients were set against healthy donors, age, gender and cell yields were similar.

Germline lookup yields CDR1 SGHTA and CDR2 FQGNSA. V dropped 1 base and J dropped 4 bases, with 14 bases sitting between them. The CDR3 loop spans 15 amino acids. Notes on the study in general: Any HLA effect on TCRB rearrangement was left unresolved by small sub-analyses. Type 1 diabetes patients showed fewer insertions and more deletions at VDJ junctions.

Remarks on this clone: Its target is not known.

TCRB transcripts that were expressed got sequenced, as all of the isolated RNA had been reverse transcribed. Profiling relied on immunoSEQ multiplex PCR, and the TCRdb table lists in-frame clones only, not all of them. The sample carries fewer than 900,000 clones, roughly a sixth recorded once. This chain connects TRBV7-2 to TRBJ2-7; D uncertain. The clonotype was recovered from a woman aged 18-30 years in good health. The sample was naive CD4+ T cells from blood. CDR3 DNA sequence: TGTGCCAGCAGCTTAGGTCCTGACCGAAGTTACGAGCAGTACTTC. Translated, it gives CASSLGPDRSYEQYF.